These 20 T cell receptor beta chains were all obtained from the same sample, sequenced in a study of OX40 agonist ivuxolimab in advanced cancers. Sequenced by immunoSEQ multiplex PCR; TCRdb stores in-frame clones only, minus some. Of 70,000 to 85,000 clones listed, 86% are singletons. Sequenced material: CD4+ or CD8+ T cells sorted from blood, taken in a trial of the OX40 agonist ivuxolimab. These receptors were taken from an adult with an advanced solid tumor such as melanoma, head and neck, liver or kidney cancer.

The chain uses TRBV9 and TRBJ1-2; perhaps TRBD1 as D (6 bases). V gave up 4 bases and J gave up 7 bases, with 11 bases separating them. Germline V gene data show CDR1 as SGDLS and CDR2 as YYNGEE. This CDR3 has 12 amino acids. CDR3 amino acids: CASSPQGFGYTF. In DNA, the CDR3 is TGTGCCAGCAGCCCACAGGGATTTGGCTACACCTTC.

The chain is built from TRBV21-1 and TRBJ1-5. TRBV21-1 is a pseudogene segment. This CDR3 comprises 15 residues. The CDR3 is CASSRQLRRGQPQHF. The DNA for the CDR3 is TGTGCCAGCAGCAGACAGCTCCGGAGGGGTCAGCCCCAGCATTTT.

This chain links TRBV28 with TRBJ1-1, with a tentative D call TRBD1 (5 bases). Germline CDR1 reads MDHEN; CDR2 reads SYDVKM. V was clipped by 8 bases and J by 0 bases, with 10 bases between them. The CDR3 has 13 amino acids. The CDR3 DNA reads TGTGCCAGCGGGGGGGTCATGAACACTGAAGCTTTCTTT. As protein: CASGGVMNTEAFF.

J is TRBJ1-2 and V is TRBV11-3; 7 nucleotides match TRBD1. The CDR3 loop spans 14 amino acids. Germline V gene data show CDR1 as SGHNT and CDR2 as YENEEA. J lost 8 bases, V lost 0 bases, and 6 bases had no gene match. Here the CDR3 reads CASSLDRQGGGYTF. CDR3 in DNA: TGTGCCAGCAGCTTAGACCGACAGGGAGGCGGCTACACCTTC.

The chain recombines TRBV5-1 with TRBJ2-7, with D unclear. Germline loops: CDR1 SGHRS, CDR2 YFSETQ. The CDR3 contains 15 residues. The germline V and J ends were trimmed by 0 bases and 3 bases, with 13 bases remaining between them. CDR3: CASSLEGLTVYEQYF. Here the CDR3 DNA reads TGCGCCAGCAGCTTGGAGGGTCTTACGGTCTACGAGCAGTACTTC.

The chain joins TRBV28 to TRBJ2-3, with D possibly being TRBD1 or TRBD2 (5 bases each). Germline lookup yields CDR1 MDHEN and CDR2 SYDVKM. Deletions cut 3 bases from V and 3 bases from J, with 16 bases between. There are 16 residues in the CDR3. This CDR3 is CASSFGTAVGTDTQYF. The CDR3 DNA reads TGTGCCAGCAGTTTTGGGACCGCGGTTGGGACAGATACGCAGTATTTT.

The gene calls are TRBV19 and TRBJ1-5, with D maybe TRBD1 (5 bases). Germline lookup yields CDR1 LNHDA and CDR2 SQIVND (reference sequence). V lost 1 base to trimming and J lost 0 bases, with 10 bases between them. The CDR3 loop spans 16 amino acids. In DNA form, the CDR3 reads TGTGCCAGTAGTATAGCACGGGGCGATAGCAATCAGCCCCAGCATTTT. It yields the protein CASSIARGDSNQPQHF.

This chain joins TRBV27 and TRBJ1-5, with D possibly TRBD1 on 6 matching bases. The CDR3 sequence is 14 residues long. V lost 3 bases, J lost 4 bases, and 10 bases lay in between. Germline CDR1 MNHEY, CDR2 SMNVEV (reference sequence). CDR3 sequence: CASSFSGANQPQHF. DNA for the CDR3: TGTGCCAGCAGTTTCTCGGGGGCAAATCAGCCCCAGCATTTT.

Only one count was recorded for this clone. The rearrangement links TRBV5-1 to TRBJ1-4, with D perhaps matching TRBD1 (6 bases). CDR1 and CDR2 (germline): SGHRS, YFSETQ. Trimming removed 0 bases at V and 6 bases at J, with 12 bases between. This CDR3 contains 15 residues. CDR3 nucleotides: TGCGCCAGCAGCTTGGCCAGGGGATCGTATGAAAAACTGTTTTTT. Residues: CASSLARGSYEKLFF.

The rearrangement joins TRBV9 to TRBJ1-4, with 8 bases that match TRBD1. The J segment lost 8 bases and the V segment lost 0 bases, leaving 6 bases of the junction unmatched. The germline CDR1 and CDR2 sequences are SGDLS and YYNGEE. The CDR3 runs to 15 residues. CDR3 DNA: TGTGCCAGCAGCGTAGGACAGGGGTCGCGGGAAAAACTGTTTTTT. This translates into CASSVGQGSREKLFF.

This clone was detected only once. CDR3: CASSLSGLSSYEQYF. The CDR3 DNA follows: TGTGCCAGCAGTTTGAGCGGCCTGAGCTCCTACGAGCAGTACTTC. The V gene is TRBV28, the J gene TRBJ2-7, with D possibly matching TRBD2 (5 bases). Germline CDR1 and CDR2: MDHEN and SYDVKM. V shed 3 bases and J shed 0 bases, with 12 bases lying between them. The CDR3 length is 15 residues.

The gene calls are TRBV21-1 and TRBJ2-3; the table's D call of TRBD1 was not tested on the DNA. TRBV21-1 is an annotated pseudogene. The CDR3 contains 14 residues. CDR3 sequence: CASKGTGSADTQYF. CDR3 coding DNA: TGTGCCAGTAAGGGGACAGGGTCGGCAGATACGCAGTATTTT.

The chain recombines TRBV4-3 with TRBJ2-4, with 7 positions matching TRBD1. CDR3 size: 15 residues. Germline CDR1 and CDR2: LGHNA and YSLEER. J gave up 5 bases and V 0 bases, and 4 bases lay outside the gene matches. CDR3 bases: TGCGCCAGCAGCCAAGAGTTTCAGGGGGAAAACATTCAGTACTTC. It translates to CASSQEFQGENIQYF.

Only one count was recorded for this clone. The CDR3 reads CASSLKLGGGTLNQPQHF. In DNA, the CDR3 is TGTGCCAGCAGCTTAAAGTTGGGTGGAGGGACATTAAATCAGCCCCAGCATTTT. This chain uses TRBV7-2 with TRBJ1-5, with a weak D call TRBD1 (6 bases). V gave up 2 bases and J gave up 4 bases, with 21 bases separating them. The CDR3 consists of 18 residues. The germline gives CDR1 SGHTA, CDR2 FQGNSA.

The chain couples TRBV4-1 to TRBJ2-5; D might be TRBD1 or TRBD2, each matching 5 bases. The CDR3 loop spans 16 amino acids. Per the germline V gene, CDR1 is MGHRA and CDR2 is YSYEKL. The V end lost 2 bases, the J end lost 4 bases, and 17 bases lay between the germline ends. CDR3 region: CASSQYSGSGGETQYF. In nucleotides, the CDR3 is TGCGCCAGCAGCCAATACTCAGGGTCTGGGGGAGAGACCCAGTACTTC.

This clone has only one observation. The chain recombines TRBV7-2 with TRBJ1-1; TRBD1 is a possible D gene (6 bases). Germline-derived CDR1 and CDR2 are SGHTA and FQGNSA. The V end lost 5 bases, the J end lost 5 bases, and 18 bases lay between the germline ends. The CDR3 extends over 15 amino acids. CDR3 amino acids: CASSPGGGGRTEAFF. The CDR3 nucleotides are TGTGCCAGCAGCCCCGGCGGAGGGGGTCGGACTGAAGCTTTCTTT.

This chain links TRBV7-2 with TRBJ2-7; 13 positions match TRBD2. In germline, CDR1 is SGHTA, CDR2 FQGNSA. CDR3 length: 15 amino acids. The V and J ends lost 5 bases and 3 bases, in that order; junction bases with no gene match: 4. The CDR3 protein is CASSPTSGGDYEQYF. The CDR3 nucleotides read TGTGCCAGCAGCCCTACTAGCGGGGGGGACTACGAGCAGTACTTC.

The genes are TRBV28 and TRBJ1-1, with D tentatively TRBD1 (5 bases). The ends were cut back, 2 bases at V and 1 base at J, with 8 bases in the middle. This CDR3 spans 14 amino acids. Germline CDR1 is MDHEN and CDR2 is SYDVKM. CDR3 in amino acids: CASSLGGGNTEAFF. The CDR3 DNA reads as TGTGCCAGCAGTTTAGGGGGGGGGAACACTGAAGCTTTCTTT.

This chain connects TRBV15 to TRBJ2-7; a weak D match, TRBD1 (6 bases). Trimming left V 0 bases short and J 2 bases short, with 11 bases between. The CDR3 contains 15 residues. Germline V gene lookup returns CDR1 LNHNV and CDR2 YYDKDF (reference sequence). The CDR3 loop is CATSRDLGTPYEQYF. CDR3 DNA sequence: TGTGCCACCAGCAGAGATCTGGGGACACCCTACGAGCAGTACTTC.

The J gene is TRBJ1-2, the V gene TRBV25-1; D is perhaps TRBD1 (6 bases). Germline CDR1 and CDR2: MGHDK and SYGVNS. V was trimmed by 3 bases and J by 1 base, leaving 21 bases between them. The CDR3 has 18 amino acids. As DNA, the CDR3 is TGTGCCAGCAGTGAGGGGGGGAAAAGGGGGGGCCTTAACTATGGCTACACCTTC. Protein product: CASSEGGKRGGLNYGYTF.